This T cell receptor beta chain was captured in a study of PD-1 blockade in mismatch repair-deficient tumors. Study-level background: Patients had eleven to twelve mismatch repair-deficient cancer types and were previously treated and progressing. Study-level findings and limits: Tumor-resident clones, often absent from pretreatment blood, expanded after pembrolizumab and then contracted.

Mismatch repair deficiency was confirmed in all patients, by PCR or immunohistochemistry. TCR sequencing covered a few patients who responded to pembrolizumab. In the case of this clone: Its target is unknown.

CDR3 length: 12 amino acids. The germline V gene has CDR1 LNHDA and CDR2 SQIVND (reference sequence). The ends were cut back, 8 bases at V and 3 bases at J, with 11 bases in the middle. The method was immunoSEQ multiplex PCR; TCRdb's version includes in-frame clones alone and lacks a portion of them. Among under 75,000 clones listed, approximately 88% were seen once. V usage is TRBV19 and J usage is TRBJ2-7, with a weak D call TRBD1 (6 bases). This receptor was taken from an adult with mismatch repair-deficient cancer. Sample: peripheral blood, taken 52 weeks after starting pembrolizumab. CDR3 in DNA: TGTGCCAGTGGCACAGGGATCTACGAGCAGTACTTC. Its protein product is CASGTGIYEQYF.